The entry that follows covers one T cell receptor beta chain sequence. Germline V gene sequence: CDR1 MDHEN, CDR2 SYDVKM. The length of the CDR3 is 15 residues. V shed 3 bases, J shed 2 bases, and the junction held 3 bases outside the gene matches. The data stem from a study of blood T cell repertoires in COVID-19. About the research overall: The United States, Italy and Spain provided the acute and convalescent COVID-19 samples.

Original handling: Nucleated cell number was recorded as an estimate derived from reference gene primer amplification. TCRdb keeps only in-frame clones here, not all; method: immunoSEQ multiplex PCR. The D gene and trimming were derived from the DNA, and the V and J assignments and clone size from that table. The profile shows around 130,000 clones, approximately 89% of them singletons. The sample comprised peripheral blood. The chain recombines TRBV28 with TRBJ1-2; TRBD1 matches at 10 bases. This receptor was taken from a man aged 55 to 69 with active or convalescent COVID-19. The CDR3 is CASSFRQGANYGYTF. CDR3 nucleotides: TGTGCCAGCAGTTTCAGACAGGGGGCCAACTATGGCTACACCTTC.